Below are 8 T cell receptor beta chains sequenced from a single sample in a study of T-cell memory formation after mild COVID-19. MiXCR, run by TCRdb on the 5' RACE reads, gives a single entry per CDR3 protein. Here the sample spans fewer than 450,000 distinct CDR3 sequences, about 24% being singletons. The sequenced sample consisted of PBMCs or a T cell subset sorted from them (not recorded which). The receptors here all came from an adult woman who had mild COVID-19 (a few samples of this study predate the infection). Cell type and time point are not known.

This clonotype was counted ten times or more. The chain uses TRBV6-6 and TRBJ2-1; D may be TRBD2 (12 bases). The V end lost 2 bases, the J end lost 2 bases, and 22 bases lay between the germline ends. The CDR3 totals 19 residues. Germline lookup yields CDR1 MNHNY and CDR2 SVGAGI (reference sequence). This CDR3 reads CASSYGQGASGRAYNEQFF. As DNA, the CDR3 is TGTGCCAGCAGTTACGGACAGGGGGCTAGCGGGAGGGCCTACAATGAGCAGTTCTTC.

The V and J genes are TRBV20-1 and TRBJ1-5; D unclear. CDR1 and CDR2 from the germline V gene are DFQATT and SNEGSKA (reference sequence). The germline V and J ends were trimmed by 3 bases and 6 bases, with 12 bases remaining between them. CDR3 size: 13 residues. CDR3 sequence (DNA): TGCAGTGCTAGTAGGCCGGGCGGTCAGCCCCAGCATTTT. This sequence encodes CSASRPGGQPQHF.

This clonotype has just a few counts. The chain carries TRBV7-9 and TRBJ2-1, with TRBD1 matching over 8 bases. CDR1 and CDR2 from the germline V gene are SEHNR and FQNEAQ (reference sequence). The CDR3 totals 14 residues. J was trimmed by 3 bases and V by 5 bases; bases with no gene match: 3. The CDR3 spells CASSTDRVYNEQFF. DNA for the CDR3: TGTGCCAGCAGCACGGACAGGGTCTACAATGAGCAGTTCTTC.

The sample holds one count of this clonotype. This chain's CDR3 is CASSYSGTGTEKNIQYF. The CDR3 DNA follows: TGTGCCAGCAGTTACTCGGGGACCGGGACAGAGAAAAACATTCAGTACTTC. V and J are TRBV6-5 and TRBJ2-4; TRBD1 matches 7 bases. The CDR3 is made up of 17 amino acids. CDR1 and CDR2 from the germline V gene are MNHEY and SVGAGI. V was pared by 0 bases and J by 4 bases, with 9 bases of the junction left unmatched.

In its sample, this clonotype was seen a few times. The J gene is TRBJ1-2, the V gene TRBV7-2; TRBD1 aligns across 8 bases. The J segment lost 11 bases and the V segment lost 1 base, leaving 3 bases of the junction unmatched. Germline CDR1 reads SGHTA; CDR2 reads FQGNSA. This CDR3 comprises 12 residues. This CDR3 is CASSLVTGGYTF. The CDR3 DNA reads as TGTGCCAGCAGCTTAGTCACAGGGGGATACACCTTC.

This clonotype showed up just a few times. This chain connects TRBV28 to TRBJ2-7; D is undetermined. The CDR3 runs 14 residues. Per germline, CDR1 MDHEN and CDR2 SYDVKM. V lost 3 bases, J lost 5 bases, and 14 bases lay in between. The CDR3 DNA reads TGTGCCAGCAGTTTTTCGAGCCCCGGGCACGAGCAGTACTTC. It yields the protein CASSFSSPGHEQYF.

The chain carries TRBV11-1 and TRBJ2-2, with D possibly being TRBD2 (5 bases). Between the trimmed V and J ends, which lost 3 bases and 7 bases, there was a span of 12 bases. The germline V gene has CDR1 SGHAT and CDR2 FQDESV (reference sequence). CDR3 length: 14 amino acids. CDR3 in amino acids: CASSFREPGGELFF. The DNA for the CDR3 is TGTGCCAGCAGCTTCCGGGAACCCGGCGGGGAGCTGTTTTTT.

The chain carries TRBV6-5 and TRBJ2-7, with 10 bases lining up with TRBD1. The CDR3 runs 15 residues. With V trimmed by 4 bases and J by 2 bases, 5 bases remained unmatched. Germline CDR1 reads MNHEY; CDR2 reads SVGAGI. The DNA for the CDR3 is TGTGCCAGCAGTTCCCCCGGGACAGGGGCCTACGAGCAGTACTTC. Translation gives CASSSPGTGAYEQYF.